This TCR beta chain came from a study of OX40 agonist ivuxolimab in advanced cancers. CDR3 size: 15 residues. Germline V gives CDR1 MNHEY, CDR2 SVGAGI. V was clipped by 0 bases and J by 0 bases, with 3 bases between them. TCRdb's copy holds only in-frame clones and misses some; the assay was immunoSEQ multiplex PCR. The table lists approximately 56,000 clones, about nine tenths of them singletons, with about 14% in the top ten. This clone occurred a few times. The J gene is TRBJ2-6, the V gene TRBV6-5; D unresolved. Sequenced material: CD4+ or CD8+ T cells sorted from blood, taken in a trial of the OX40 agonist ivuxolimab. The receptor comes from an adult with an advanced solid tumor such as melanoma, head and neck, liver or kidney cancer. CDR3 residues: CASSYSHSGANVLTF. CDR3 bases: TGTGCCAGCAGTTACTCGCACTCTGGGGCCAACGTCCTGACTTTC.